This T cell receptor beta chain was captured by sequencing in a study of blood T cells in healthy people across ages. Using a J-beta primer mix together with a sample-barcoded 5' primer, a second PCR was run for about 6 to 11 cycles. A single record per CDR3 protein comes from TCRdb applying MiXCR to the 5' RACE reads. The sample consists of about 680,000 distinct CDR3 sequences, 49% of them appearing once. This clonotype turned up a few times. The sample comprised blood. This sequence originates from a woman aged 55-75 years in good health.

In DNA form, the CDR3 reads TGTGCCAGCAGCCCGGGTGGAGGGGAGCAGTACTTC. Protein product: CASSPGGGEQYF. The chain carries TRBV6-6 and TRBJ2-7; weak D call: TRBD2 (6 bases). This CDR3 contains 12 residues. CDR1 is MNHNY, CDR2 SVGAGI, per germline (reference sequence). The V gene lost 6 bases and the J gene lost 7 bases, with 13 bases spanning the gap.